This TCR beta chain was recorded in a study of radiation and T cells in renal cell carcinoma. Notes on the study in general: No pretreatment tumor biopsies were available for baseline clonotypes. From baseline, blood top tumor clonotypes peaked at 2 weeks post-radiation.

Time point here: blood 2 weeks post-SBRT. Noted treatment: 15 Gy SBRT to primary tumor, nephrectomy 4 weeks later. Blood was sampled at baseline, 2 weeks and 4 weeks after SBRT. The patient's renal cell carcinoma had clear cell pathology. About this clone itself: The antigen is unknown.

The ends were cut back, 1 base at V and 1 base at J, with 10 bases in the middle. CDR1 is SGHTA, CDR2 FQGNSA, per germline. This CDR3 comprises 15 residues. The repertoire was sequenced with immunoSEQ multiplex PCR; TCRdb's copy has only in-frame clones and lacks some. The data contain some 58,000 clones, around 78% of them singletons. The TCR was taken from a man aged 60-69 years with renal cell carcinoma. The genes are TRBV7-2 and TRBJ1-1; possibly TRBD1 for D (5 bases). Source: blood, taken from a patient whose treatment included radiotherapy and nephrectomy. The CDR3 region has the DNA TGTGCCAGCAGCTTAGGAGGGGCTGGGAACACTGAAGCTTTCTTT. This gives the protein CASSLGGAGNTEAFF.